The 14 T cell receptor beta chains listed next were all sequenced from one sample in a study of T cells in Graves' hyperthyroidism and ophthalmopathy. Amplified regions were TCR beta CDR3 sequences from RNA transcripts. Carried out on the TCR CDR3, a first-round RT-PCR used the HTBI primer set. Each CDR3 protein gets one entry after TCRdb re-called the multiplex PCR reads with MiXCR. The sample lists some 600,000 distinct CDR3 sequences, approximately 14% occurring once. The sequenced sample consisted of blood. The source of these receptors is a woman aged 30 to 39 with Graves' hyperthyroidism that later progressed to Graves' ophthalmopathy.

Ten or more counts support this clonotype. J is TRBJ2-7 and V is TRBV27, with 7 bases identical to TRBD2. V gave up 5 bases and J gave up 3 bases; unmatched junction bases: 13. Germline V CDR1 and CDR2: MNHEY, SMNVEV (reference sequence). CDR3 length equals 16 residues. This chain's CDR3 is CASSLGWGGKGYEQYF. In nucleotides, the CDR3 is TGTGCCAGCAGTCTCGGGTGGGGGGGGAAAGGCTACGAGCAGTACTTC.

This rearrangement joins TRBV6-5 to TRBJ1-1, with 7 bases fitting TRBD1. After removal of 0 bases from V and 4 bases from J, the junction contained 8 bases not matched to a gene. This CDR3 has 16 amino acids. Germline CDR1 and CDR2: MNHEY and SVGAGI. The CDR3: CASSYSVTGWGTEAFF. CDR3 sequence (DNA): TGTGCCAGCAGTTACTCAGTGACAGGGTGGGGCACTGAAGCTTTCTTT.

This clonotype was seen a single time. The CDR3 DNA follows: TGTGCCAGCAGTCTCGGACTTGGGCCCCTCAACCCGTTCTTC. Encoded protein: CASSLGLGPLNPFF. The rearrangement uses TRBV12-3 or TRBV12-4 and TRBJ2-1, with D maybe TRBD2 (5 bases). V was cut by 5 bases and J by 15 bases, with 23 bases left in between. There are 14 residues in the CDR3.

The rearrangement links TRBV3-1 to TRBJ1-4; D remains unclear. V was clipped by 6 bases and J by 0 bases, with 14 bases between them. Germline V gene sequence: CDR1 LGHDT, CDR2 YNNKEL (reference sequence). The CDR3 contains 16 residues. The chain's CDR3 is CASSLLGGATNEKLFF. The CDR3 region has the DNA TGTGCCAGCAGTCTGTTGGGCGGAGCAACTAATGAAAAACTGTTTTTT.

This clonotype appeared a few times. V and J are TRBV20-1 and TRBJ2-7; D is perhaps TRBD1 (5 bases). CDR1 and CDR2 (germline): DFQATT, SNEGSKA (reference sequence). There are 15 residues in the CDR3. Trimming pared 0 bases from V and 5 bases from J, leaving 17 bases between. CDR3 protein: CSARDGVGAVNEQYF. CDR3 sequence (DNA): TGCAGTGCTAGAGATGGTGTAGGGGCTGTAAACGAGCAGTACTTC.

This clonotype was recorded many times. The chain joins TRBV20-1 to TRBJ2-7; D may be TRBD1 or TRBD2 (5 bases each). The V end was cut by 0 bases, the J end by 2 bases, with 14 bases between. Germline CDR1 reads DFQATT; CDR2 reads SNEGSKA (reference sequence). This CDR3 is built from 15 residues. CDR3 protein: CSARDEGWGTYEQYF. CDR3 coding DNA: TGCAGTGCTAGAGATGAGGGGTGGGGGACCTACGAGCAGTACTTC.

The table lists this clonotype with a few counts. The CDR3 is CASSSGTNSHNEQFF. In nucleotides, the CDR3 is TGCGCCAGCAGCTCTGGGACTAATTCCCACAATGAGCAGTTCTTC. The rearrangement uses TRBV5-1 and TRBJ2-1; 7 bases agree with TRBD2. V trimming: 3 bases; J trimming: 5 bases; junction bases outside the gene matches: 8. Germline V gene data show CDR1 as SGHRS and CDR2 as YFSETQ. CDR3 length equals 15 residues.

This rearrangement joins TRBV5-1 to TRBJ1-3; 10 bases match TRBD1. The V segment lost 0 bases and the J segment 4 bases; nucleotides outside the gene matches: 13. The germline CDR1 and CDR2 sequences are SGHRS and YFSETQ. This CDR3 contains 19 residues. The CDR3 reads CASSLGPRQGASGGNTIYF. The CDR3 DNA is TGCGCCAGCAGCTTGGGACCCCGACAGGGGGCGTCGGGAGGAAACACCATATATTTT.

This clonotype was detected many times. The chain carries TRBV4-2 and TRBJ2-1; D not resolved. The CDR3 loop spans 14 amino acids. Trimming took 0 bases from V and 9 from J, leaving 12 bases between them. CDR1 and CDR2 from the germline V gene are LGHNA and YNFKEQ. The CDR3 sequence: CASSQEGFKIEQFF. The CDR3 DNA reads TGTGCCAGCAGCCAAGAGGGCTTCAAGATTGAGCAGTTCTTC.

This clonotype appeared many times. The rearrangement uses TRBV19 and TRBJ2-2; TRBD2 agrees at 10 bases. The CDR3 totals 17 residues. Trimming at V came to 6 bases and at J to 3 bases, leaving 10 bases not matched to a gene. Germline lookup yields CDR1 LNHDA and CDR2 SQIVND (reference sequence). CDR3 sequence reads: CASRRPTSGDHTGELFF. CDR3 coding DNA: TGTGCCAGTAGGAGACCTACTAGCGGGGATCACACCGGGGAGCTGTTTTTT.

This clonotype was counted at least ten times. The rearrangement links TRBV27 to TRBJ1-2; D may be TRBD1 (5 bases). V lost 3 bases and J lost 7, with 12 bases in between. Germline lookup yields CDR1 MNHEY and CDR2 SMNVEV (reference sequence). The CDR3 runs 13 residues. Here the CDR3 DNA reads TGTGCCAGCAGTTTGGGGCAGGGTGGTGGCTACACCTTC. Amino acids: CASSLGQGGGYTF.

This clonotype has at least ten counts. CDR3 residues: CASSEMGSGRKIFYNEQFF. In DNA form, the CDR3 reads TGTGCCAGCAGTGAAATGGGTAGCGGGAGAAAGATTTTTTACAATGAGCAGTTCTTC. The V gene is TRBV2, the J gene TRBJ2-1; the match to TRBD2 covers 9 bases. V shed 2 bases and J 4 bases; nucleotides not matched to a gene: 15. From germline, CDR1 is SNHLY and CDR2 FYNNEI. The length of the CDR3 is 19 residues.

The rearrangement joins TRBV20-1 to TRBJ2-2, with TRBD2 identical over 7 bases. This CDR3 comprises 14 residues. Trimming at V came to 5 bases and at J to 7 bases, leaving 10 bases not matched to a gene. Germline V lookup: CDR1 DFQATT, CDR2 SNEGSKA (reference sequence). This CDR3 reads CSAPKGGSSGELFF. For the CDR3, the DNA is TGCAGTGCTCCCAAGGGAGGGAGTAGCGGGGAGCTGTTTTTT.

This clonotype was counted at least ten times. The chain is built from TRBV28 and TRBJ2-5; D call uncertain. The CDR3 length is 10 residues. V shed 9 bases and J shed 5 bases, with 7 bases lying between them. Germline lookup yields CDR1 MDHEN and CDR2 SYDVKM. The CDR3 here is CASPRETQYF. CDR3 nucleotides: TGTGCCAGTCCGAGGGAGACCCAGTACTTC.